Each of the 3 T cell receptor beta chains below was sequenced from the same sample in a study of blood T cell repertoires in COVID-19 (TCRdb year 2020). Libraries were built with the immunoSEQ multiplex PCR assay. Not all clones reach the TCRdb copy of this immuneACCESS table, which keeps in-frame sequences only. Checked studies attribute under half of the gap to unresolved V genes and leave the rest unexplained. Here the sample has some 210,000 clones; approximately 91% occur a single time. Together, the top ten hold about 5% of the sample. Sequenced input: peripheral blood. These receptors all stem from a woman between 40 and 50 years old with acute or convalescent COVID-19.

The chain recombines TRBV6-5 with TRBJ2-1; D is undetermined. Trimming cost V 0 bases and J 8 bases, with 2 bases left between them. Germline V gene data show CDR1 as MNHEY and CDR2 as SVGAGI. The CDR3 spans 11 residues. The CDR3 sequence is CASSYSDEQFF. The DNA for the CDR3 is TGTGCCAGCAGTTACTCCGATGAGCAGTTCTTC.

This clone was counted between two and nine times. The gene calls are TRBV7-9 and TRBJ1-1; D call uncertain. Germline values: CDR1 SEHNR, CDR2 FQNEAQ (reference sequence). CDR3 size: 13 residues. Trimming took off 3 bases at V and 4 bases at J, with 9 bases between the two ends. The CDR3 region has the DNA TGTGCCAGCAGCTTGAGGAGTCTCACTGAAGCTTTCTTT. Translation: CASSLRSLTEAFF.

This clone was seen a single time. The V gene is TRBV6-1, the J gene TRBJ1-1, with TRBD1 as a possible D gene (5 bases). Germline CDR1 is MNHNS and CDR2 is SASEGT. V lost 3 bases and J lost 2, with 19 bases in between. The CDR3 runs 17 residues. The CDR3 here is CASSEGGELEGNTEAFF. The CDR3 bases are TGTGCCAGCAGTGAGGGAGGGGAATTGGAAGGTAACACTGAAGCTTTCTTT.